Listed below are T cell receptor beta chains from one sample, sequenced in a study of brain T cells in children with intractable seizures. The table came from immunoSEQ multiplex PCR; TCRdb's copy has only in-frame clones and leaves some out. Among about 340,000 clones listed, 93% were seen once. Sequenced material: peripheral blood, taken approximately 5 months after surgery. The receptor set was obtained from a boy younger than two with tuberous sclerosis and intractable seizures. The CDR3 runs from the conserved cysteine through the conserved F or W. Each record gives: V gene, D gene, J gene, CDR3 protein. A D gene is named only where the DNA matches it firmly.

TRBV28	-	TRBJ2-5	CASSFQDGETQYF
TRBV5-1	-	TRBJ2-5	CASSLTAQETQYF
TRBV28	-	TRBJ2-7	CASSLARVDSYEQYF
TRBV7-3	-	TRBJ2-6	CASSPPGYSGANVLTF
TRBV11-3	-	TRBJ1-6	CASSLGGLPLHF
TRBV30	TRBD2	TRBJ2-7	CAWTPGTSVNEQYF
TRBV5-4	-	TRBJ2-3	CASSPAPGTDTQYF
TRBV10-2	-	TRBJ2-4	CASSESSVGVLNIQYF
TRBV27	TRBD1	TRBJ2-6	CASSMGTGGTGANVLTF
TRBV30	-	TRBJ1-3	CAWSVIRGSTGNTIYF
TRBV6-4	TRBD1	TRBJ2-6	CASSEQGALTGANVLTF
TRBV2	TRBD2	TRBJ2-2	CASLGVAGGRELFF
TRBV7-2	TRBD2	TRBJ2-5	CASSLVGGGGAGETQYF
TRBV27	-	TRBJ1-3	CASSQQGVGNTIYF
TRBV6-2/TRBV6-3	-	TRBJ2-2	CASSYGGASAGELFF
TRBV7-2	TRBD1	TRBJ1-2	CASSLGGQLNYGYTF
TRBV19	-	TRBJ2-2	CASSTGAAGRFTGELFF
TRBV11-3	-	TRBJ1-1	CASSFSWGANTEAFF
TRBV28	TRBD1	TRBJ1-6	CASRPDREDSPLHF
TRBV19	-	TRBJ1-1	CASRGRVNTEAFF
TRBV13	-	TRBJ1-2	CASRGQIGGGYTF
TRBV18	-	TRBJ1-2	CASSPGAPDGYTF
TRBV7-3	TRBD2	TRBJ2-5	CASSLKGLAVGETQYF
TRBV7-9	-	TRBJ1-2	CASSFTRVGYTF
TRBV18	TRBD1	TRBJ2-7	CASSPNGQGGEQYF
TRBV10-2	TRBD1	TRBJ1-2	CASSEDRDYGYTF
TRBV4-1	-	TRBJ1-2	CASSQSQKNYGYTF
TRBV7-8	-	TRBJ2-7	CASSLGVRGGPEQYF
TRBV19	-	TRBJ1-1	CASSIPGMNTEAFF